This is a list of T cell receptor beta chains from one sample in a study of technical replicates of blood from a handful of donors. Some clones are missing from TCRdb's copy, which holds only in-frame ones; the method was immunoSEQ multiplex PCR. Altogether tens of thousands of clones are present, more than 90% being singletons, with the ten largest covering 0.3% to 0.5%. The sample was T cells isolated from PBMCs. The receptors originated from a human donor in good health. Some clones in this sample may be carry-over from other donors' samples. Both conserved end residues are part of each CDR3. A D gene is named only where the DNA matches it firmly. Clone size is given for some rows only: seen once, a few or many times, or a class if the clone is expanded.

d_gene	v_gene	abundance	j_gene	CDR3aa	CDR3nt
TRBD2	TRBV27	.	TRBJ2-1	CASRAGLAAGNEQFF	TGTGCCAGCCGTGCGGGACTAGCGGCCGGGAATGAGCAGTTCTTC
.	TRBV6-5	.	TRBJ2-3	CASRTGTLQYF	TGTGCCAGCAGAACCGGGACTCTGCAGTATTTT
.	TRBV19	.	TRBJ2-5	CASRGGPQETQYF	TGTGCCAGTAGGGGGGGGCCCCAAGAGACCCAGTACTTC
.	TRBV7-9	.	TRBJ1-5	CASSLEEGGGQPQHF	TGTGCCAGCAGCTTAGAGGAAGGTGGCGGTCAGCCCCAGCATTTT
.	TRBV9	.	TRBJ1-2	CASSGWRMDRYYGYTF	TGTGCCAGCAGCGGGTGGAGGATGGACAGATACTATGGCTACACCTTC
.	TRBV25-1	.	TRBJ1-1	CASRPWGVAEAFF	TGTGCCAGCAGGCCCTGGGGAGTGGCTGAAGCTTTCTTT
.	TRBV9	.	TRBJ2-1	CASSVIGSSYNEQFF	TGTGCCAGCAGCGTAATAGGGAGCTCCTACAATGAGCAGTTCTTC
TRBD2	TRBV7-9	.	TRBJ2-2	CASSQGLAGGALTGELFF	TGTGCCAGCAGCCAAGGACTAGCGGGAGGGGCCCTTACCGGGGAGCTGTTTTTT
TRBD1	TRBV29-1	.	TRBJ1-1	CSVEVAGQGSTEAFF	TGCAGCGTTGAAGTCGCTGGACAGGGGAGTACTGAAGCTTTCTTT
.	TRBV11-2	.	TRBJ2-2	CASSFTGTGELFF	TGTGCCAGCAGCTTTACAGGGACCGGGGAGCTGTTTTTT
TRBD1	TRBV2	.	TRBJ2-5	CASSEQGEWETQYF	TGTGCCAGCAGTGAGCAGGGGGAATGGGAGACCCAGTACTTC
TRBD2	TRBV7-9	.	TRBJ2-6	CASSLPSLAEGSGANVLTF	TGTGCCAGCAGCTTACCCTCTCTAGCGGAGGGCTCTGGGGCCAACGTCCTGACTTTC
.	TRBV10-1	.	TRBJ2-1	CASSGSSRDEQFF	TGCGCCAGCAGTGGGAGTAGCAGGGATGAGCAGTTCTTC
TRBD2	TRBV7-2	.	TRBJ2-1	CASTPLAGGYNEQFF	TGTGCCAGCACCCCTCTAGCGGGGGGGTACAATGAGCAGTTCTTC
.	TRBV18	once	TRBJ1-2	CASSPGGSNGYTF	TGTGCCAGCTCACCAGGGGGCAGTAATGGCTACACCTTC
.	TRBV14	.	TRBJ2-1	CASSQRELSYNEQFF	TGTGCCAGCAGCCAGAGGGAATTGTCCTACAATGAGCAGTTCTTC
.	TRBV2	.	TRBJ2-1	CASSEAPLLARFF	TGTGCCAGCAGTGAAGCTCCCCTCCTAGCCAGGTTCTTC
.	TRBV11-2	.	TRBJ2-1	CASSLLIRGGDEQFF	TGTGCCAGCAGCCTATTGATAAGGGGCGGGGATGAGCAGTTCTTC
TRBD1	TRBV19	once	TRBJ2-7	CASSMTGVFEQYF	TGTGCCAGTAGTATGACAGGGGTGTTCGAGCAGTACTTC
.	TRBV28	once	TRBJ2-1	CASSLRNEQFF	TGTGCCAGCAGTTTACGGAATGAGCAGTTCTTC
TRBD1	TRBV27	.	TRBJ1-2	CASSLRGQSNYGYTF	TGTGCCAGCAGTTTAAGGGGGCAGTCGAACTATGGCTACACCTTC
TRBD2	TRBV5-4	.	TRBJ2-5	CASSPPGAGGPSQETQYF	TGTGCCAGCAGCCCCCCCGGGGCGGGAGGGCCGAGTCAAGAGACCCAGTACTTC
.	TRBV28	.	TRBJ1-4	CASSLTDIQGEKLFF	TGTGCCAGCAGTTTAACGGACATTCAAGGGGAAAAACTGTTTTTT
TRBD2	TRBV10-3	.	TRBJ2-2	CAIAGGESFGELFF	TGTGCCATCGCGGGAGGAGAGAGCTTCGGGGAGCTGTTTTTT
TRBD1	TRBV4-2	once	TRBJ1-1	CASSQAGGRNTEAFF	TGTGCCAGCAGCCAAGCAGGGGGCAGGAACACTGAAGCTTTCTTT
.	TRBV30	.	TRBJ2-7	CAWESTQLSYEQYF	TGTGCCTGGGAGTCGACACAACTCTCCTACGAGCAGTACTTC